This T cell receptor (beta chain) was profiled in a study of neurological immune-mediated disorders. Unsorted libraries were generated from 2 million PBMCs. These cells had been stored in RNAlater at -80 C. V lost 0 bases and J lost 9, with 15 bases in between. Germline lookup yields CDR1 SGHVS and CDR2 FNYEAQ. This CDR3 spans 15 amino acids. cDNA synthesis was performed by 5'RACE with 10-nucleotide random UMIs. TCRdb fed the 5' RACE reads into MiXCR, producing one record per CDR3 protein. The sample carries about 30,000 distinct CDR3 sequences, around 15% recorded once. Sequencing was performed on PBMCs. The chain employs TRBV7-6 and TRBJ2-1; weak D call: TRBD2 (7 bases). The clonotype was recovered from an older man in good health. CDR3 protein: CASSLAGGAESEQFF. As DNA, the CDR3 is TGTGCCAGCAGCTTAGCGGGGGGGGCCGAAAGTGAGCAGTTCTTC.